This paragraph covers one T cell receptor (beta chain) sequence. What it binds is not known. Here immunoSEQ multiplex PCR was the method, and the copy in TCRdb shows in-frame clones only, minus some. The sample consists of tens of thousands of clones, around 84% of them appearing once. The sample originates from a study of T cell responses to AZD1222 COVID-19 vaccine. Study observations and caveats: The number of AZD1222 recipients seropositive at baseline was only five or six. CD4 TCRs linked to vaccination spanned spike, dominating at 160-218 and 743-854.

The sample was peripheral blood, taken on day 0 of AZD1222 vaccination. This TCR was sampled from an adult in good health.

CDR3 sequence reads: CASSWGSSNEQFF. Here the CDR3 DNA reads TGCGCCAGCAGCTGGGGAAGTTCGAATGAGCAGTTCTTC. The V gene is TRBV5-1, the J gene TRBJ2-1; unclear D gene. Looked up from germline, CDR1 is SGHRS and CDR2 is YFSETQ. The CDR3 totals 13 residues. Between the trimmed V and J ends, which lost 3 bases and 7 bases, there was a span of 11 bases.